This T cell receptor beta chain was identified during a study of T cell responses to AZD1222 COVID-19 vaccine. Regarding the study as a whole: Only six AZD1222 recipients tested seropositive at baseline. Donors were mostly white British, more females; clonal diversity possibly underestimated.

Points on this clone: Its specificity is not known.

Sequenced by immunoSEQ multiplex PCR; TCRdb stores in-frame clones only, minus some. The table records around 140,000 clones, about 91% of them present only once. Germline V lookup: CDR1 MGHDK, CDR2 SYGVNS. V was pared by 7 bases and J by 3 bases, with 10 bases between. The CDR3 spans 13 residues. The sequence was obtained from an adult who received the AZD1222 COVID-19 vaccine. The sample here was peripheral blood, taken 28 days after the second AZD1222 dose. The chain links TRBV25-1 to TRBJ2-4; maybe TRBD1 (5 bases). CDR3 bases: TGTGCCAGCAAGGACAACTACAAAAACATTCAGTACTTC. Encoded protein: CASKDNYKNIQYF.